The clone carrying this T cell receptor (beta chain) was recorded only once. This entry is derived from a study of T cells in Graves' hyperthyroidism and ophthalmopathy. The germline V gene has CDR1 DFQATT and CDR2 SNEGSKA (reference sequence). This CDR3 has 15 amino acids. Trimming left V 5 bases short and J 5 bases short, with 21 bases between. Using RNA transcripts as the source, TCR beta CDR3 regions were amplified. Initially, a first-round RT-PCR of the TCR CDR3 employed the HTBI primer set. TCRdb reprocessed the multiplex PCR reads with MiXCR, giving one entry per CDR3 protein. The sample lists 80,000 to 100,000 distinct CDR3 sequences; approximately 39% were seen once. Diagnostic decisions used clinical symptoms, serum thyroxine and TRAb, thyroid ultrasound and orbital computed tomography.

Material: peripheral blood or thyroid tissue (not recorded which). This chain uses TRBV20-1 with TRBJ2-5; D possibly corresponds to TRBD1 (6 bases). The TCR sequence derives from a young woman with Graves' hyperthyroidism. CDR3 DNA: TGCAGTGCTCAATATCAGGGGCAGAAAGGGGAGACCCAGTACTTC. Protein: CSAQYQGQKGETQYF.